The 9 T cell receptor beta chains below all came from one sample that was sequenced in a study of radiotherapy plus CTLA-4 blockade in lung cancer. The method was immunoSEQ multiplex PCR; TCRdb's version includes in-frame clones alone and lacks a portion of them. Among over 35,000 clones, over 60% were seen once, and the ten largest hold under 3%. The starting material was peripheral blood, obtained from a patient treated with radiotherapy plus ipilimumab. These receptors came from a human donor with non-small cell lung cancer whose response to radiotherapy plus ipilimumab could not be evaluated.

The genes are TRBV6-1 and TRBJ1-5, with D hard to call. Trimming shortened V by 4 bases and J by 0 bases, and 13 bases separated the two germline ends. The CDR3 runs 16 residues. Per the germline V gene, CDR1 is MNHNS and CDR2 is SASEGT. Here the CDR3 DNA reads TGTGCCAGCAGTGCCCGTAGTAGAGATAGCAATCAGCCCCAGCATTTT. This codes for CASSARSRDSNQPQHF.

The table lists this clone with a count of one. The V gene is TRBV7-9, the J gene TRBJ2-3; 15 bases line up with TRBD2. V gave up 5 bases and J gave up 4 bases; unmatched junction bases: 10. CDR3 length: 18 amino acids. Germline V gene data show CDR1 as SEHNR and CDR2 as FQNEAQ (reference sequence). In DNA, the CDR3 is TGTGCCAGCAGCCACGTTTTGGGACTAGCGGGGGGTGCAGATACGCAGTATTTT. Protein: CASSHVLGLAGGADTQYF. Full variable domain (missing parts from reference TRBV7-9 and TRBJ2-3): DTGVSQNPRHKITKRGQNVTFRCDPISEHNRLYWYRQTLGQGPEFLTYFQNEAQLEKSRLLSDRFSAERPKGSFSTLEIQRTEQGDSAMYLCASSHVLGLAGGADTQYFGPGTRLTVL.

This clone has just one count. The chain couples TRBV14 to TRBJ2-1; D possibly corresponds to TRBD1 (6 bases). Germline V gives CDR1 SGHDN, CDR2 FVKESK. The length of the CDR3 is 13 residues. V was pared by 4 bases and J by 9 bases, with 13 bases between. The CDR3 region has the DNA TGTGCCAGCAGCCCGTTGTCCAGGGGTGAGCAGTTCTTC. Its translation: CASSPLSRGEQFF.

For the CDR3, the DNA is TGTGCCAGCAGCCGACAGGGACTCATCCCTTCCTACGAGCAGTACTTC. As protein: CASSRQGLIPSYEQYF. The chain uses TRBV7-9 and TRBJ2-7; a possible D gene is TRBD1 (7 bases). The CDR3 consists of 16 residues. Germline lookup yields CDR1 SEHNR and CDR2 FQNEAQ (reference sequence). With 5 bases removed from V and 1 base from J, the gap between germline ends came to 18 bases. Full variable domain (remainder filled in from reference TRBV7-9 and TRBJ2-7): DTGVSQNPRHKITKRGQNVTFRCDPISEHNRLYWYRQTLGQGPEFLTYFQNEAQLEKSRLLSDRFSAERPKGSFSTLEIQRTEQGDSAMYLCASSRQGLIPSYEQYFGPGTRLTVT.

The gene calls are TRBV7-2 and TRBJ2-4, with 9 bases lining up with TRBD2. CDR1 SGHTA and CDR2 FQGNSA come from the germline V gene. This CDR3 is 14 amino acids long. The junction had 3 bases not matched to a gene; V was cut back by 1 base and J by 8 bases. CDR3 nucleotides: TGTGCCAGCAGCTTAGGGACTAGCGTAGACATTCAGTACTTC. Its protein product is CASSLGTSVDIQYF.

The genes are TRBV29-1 and TRBJ2-5, with 7 bases that match TRBD1. The CDR3 consists of 14 residues. In germline, CDR1 is SQVTM, CDR2 ANQGSEA. J was trimmed by 5 bases and V by 7 bases; bases with no gene match: 13. The CDR3 protein is CSAPDREWSETQYF. In nucleotides, the CDR3 is TGCAGCGCTCCAGACAGGGAATGGAGTGAGACCCAGTACTTC.

V and J are TRBV18 and TRBJ2-7; 15 bases are a match to TRBD2. The CDR3 totals 17 residues. From germline, CDR1 is KGHSH and CDR2 LQKENI. V was pared by 3 bases and J by 5 bases, with 8 bases of the junction left unmatched. CDR3 residues: CASSPRTSGGARDEQYF. In DNA form, the CDR3 reads TGTGCCAGCTCACCTCGGACTAGCGGGGGGGCCCGCGACGAGCAGTACTTC.

This clone was picked up a small number of times. The chain links TRBV6-5 to TRBJ2-3, with D maybe TRBD2 (5 bases). This CDR3 region has 13 residues. Deletions cut 6 bases from V and 6 bases from J, with 13 bases between. Germline CDR1 reads MNHEY; CDR2 reads SVGAGI. The chain's CDR3 is CASSPRRQDTQYF. CDR3 DNA sequence: TGTGCCAGCAGCCCACGGAGGCAGGATACGCAGTATTTT.

Only one count was recorded for this clone. The chain joins TRBV5-1 to TRBJ2-2; possible D gene TRBD2, 5 bases. The CDR3 has 15 amino acids. V lost 4 bases and J 0 bases, leaving 10 bases between the germline ends. Germline loops: CDR1 SGHRS, CDR2 YFSETQ. In DNA, the CDR3 is TGCGCCAGCAGCAAGGAGGCGCCGAACACCGGGGAGCTGTTTTTT. Translated, it gives CASSKEAPNTGELFF.